The rows below give T cell receptor beta chains drawn from one sample of a study of blood T cell repertoires in COVID-19. Assay: immunoSEQ multiplex PCR; the TCRdb copy retains only in-frame clones and omits some. The sample carries around 300,000 clones, around nine tenths recorded once. Specimen: PBMCs or T cells enriched from blood (not recorded which). These receptor sequences come from a man aged 25 to 40 who had recovered from COVID-19. Both conserved end residues are part of each CDR3. A D gene is named only where the DNA matches it firmly. The size of a clone is reported for some rows only, either as once, few or many, or as a class for expanded clones.

TRBJ2-1 | - | TRBD2 | TRBV7-8 | CASSLRTSGSSEEQFF | TGTGCCAGCAGCCTCAGGACTAGCGGTTCCTCAGAAGAGCAGTTCTTC
TRBJ2-3 | - | TRBD2 | TRBV5-6 | CASSSLRAGGTDTQYF | TGTGCCAGCAGCTCCCTTAGGGCGGGGGGCACAGATACGCAGTATTTT
TRBJ1-1 | - | TRBD1 | TRBV19 | CASSAGDRGRMNTEAFF | TGTGCCAGTAGCGCGGGTGACAGGGGCCGCATGAACACTGAAGCTTTCTTT
TRBJ1-6 | - | TRBD1 | TRBV7-6 | CASSRSDRANSPLHF | TGTGCCAGCAGCCGGTCTGACAGGGCGAATTCACCCCTCCACTTT
TRBJ2-1 | - | TRBD2 | TRBV19 | CASSKLAGYNEQFF | TGTGCCAGTAGTAAACTAGCGGGGTACAATGAGCAGTTCTTC
TRBJ1-2 | - | TRBD1 | TRBV4-1 | CASSRDSSVYYGYTF | TGCGCCAGCAGCCGGGACAGCTCAGTCTACTATGGCTACACCTTC
TRBJ1-4 | - | TRBD1 | TRBV2 | CASSRQGVANEKLFF | TGTGCCAGCAGTCGTCAGGGGGTGGCTAATGAAAAACTGTTTTTT
TRBJ1-4 | once | TRBD1 | TRBV18 | CASSPLGQGEEKLFF | TGTGCCAGCTCACCCCTCGGACAGGGAGAAGAAAAACTGTTTTTT
TRBJ2-3 | once | TRBD2 | TRBV7-3 | CASSLNARGGGDTQYF | TGTGCCAGCAGCTTAAACGCGCGGGGGGGCGGAGATACGCAGTATTTT
TRBJ2-4 | few | TRBD2 | TRBV5-1 | CASSLMAGGLAKNIQYF | TGCGCCAGCAGCTTGATGGCGGGGGGCTTAGCCAAAAACATTCAGTACTTC
TRBJ1-2 | - | - | TRBV7-2 | CASSPRYLRAYGYTF | TGTGCCAGCAGCCCCCGTTACCTGCGGGCATATGGCTACACCTTC
TRBJ1-3 | - | - | TRBV6-5 | CASSYSIQDRGNTIYF | TGTGCCAGCAGTTACTCGATACAGGACAGAGGAAACACCATATATTTT
TRBJ2-5 | - | TRBD2 | TRBV12-3/TRBV12-4 | CASNRWGGETQYF | TGTGCCAGCAACCGGTGGGGGGGAGAGACCCAGTACTTC
TRBJ1-5 | - | - | TRBV9 | CASSEYRVGRNQPQHF | TGTGCCAGCAGCGAATACAGGGTCGGGCGAAATCAGCCCCAGCATTTT
TRBJ2-3 | - | - | TRBV7-8 | CASSLVANTDTQYF | TGTGCCAGCAGCTTAGTAGCTAACACAGATACGCAGTATTTT
TRBJ2-5 | - | - | TRBV2 | CASSGIGGRETQYF | TGTGCCAGCAGTGGGATAGGGGGACGAGAGACCCAGTACTTC
TRBJ1-1 | - | - | TRBV29-1 | CSVDPSSGLNTEAFF | TGCAGCGTTGACCCCTCCTCGGGATTGAACACTGAAGCTTTCTTT
TRBJ2-6 | - | TRBD1 | TRBV7-9 | CASSPGTGASSGANVLTF | TGTGCCAGCAGCCCGGGGACAGGGGCCAGCTCTGGGGCCAACGTCCTGACTTTC
TRBJ2-1 | - | - | TRBV2 | CASSDTAGGTLNEQFF | TGTGCCAGCAGCGACACGGCAGGGGGGACCCTAAATGAGCAGTTCTTC
TRBJ2-1 | - | TRBD1 | TRBV11-3 | CASSLGQGDSEQFF | TGTGCCAGCAGCTTAGGTCAGGGGGATTCTGAGCAGTTCTTC
TRBJ2-7 | - | TRBD1 | TRBV11-1 | CASSFGDRGSYEQYF | TGTGCCAGCAGCTTTGGGGACAGGGGGTCCTACGAGCAGTACTTC
TRBJ1-3 | once | - | TRBV18 | CASSQTDTGNTIYF | TGTGCCAGCTCACAAACAGATACTGGAAACACCATATATTTT
TRBJ1-2 | - | - | TRBV5-4 | CASSLAIEFRSYTF | TGTGCCAGCAGCTTGGCGATAGAGTTCAGGAGCTACACCTTC
TRBJ2-3 | - | - | TRBV28 | CASSFPRRDGTDTQYF | TGTGCCAGCAGTTTCCCCCGCAGGGATGGCACAGATACGCAGTATTTT
TRBJ1-6 | - | - | TRBV10-3 | CAISESPGSSYNSPLHF | TGTGCCATCAGTGAGTCCCCGGGTAGCTCCTATAATTCACCCCTCCACTTT
TRBJ1-1 | - | - | TRBV9 | CASSTQVNTEAFF | TGTGCCAGCAGCACACAGGTGAACACTGAAGCTTTCTTT
TRBJ2-7 | - | - | TRBV27 | CASSPVAGLGEQYF | TGTGCCAGCAGTCCGGTGGCAGGGTTGGGGGAGCAGTACTTC
TRBJ2-7 | - | TRBD2 | TRBV6-1 | CASSEINSGVYEQYF | TGTGCCAGCAGTGAAATTAATAGCGGGGTTTACGAGCAGTACTTC
TRBJ2-7 | - | TRBD1 | TRBV7-9 | CASSLEGGQDYEQYF | TGTGCCAGCAGCTTAGAGGGGGGACAGGACTACGAGCAGTACTTC
TRBJ2-3 | - | - | TRBV10-1 | CASSVSSRDTQYF | TGCGCCAGCAGTGTCTCTTCGAGGGATACGCAGTATTTT
TRBJ1-2 | - | TRBD1 | TRBV10-3 | CAISPQPLLGQDYGYTF | TGTGCCATCAGCCCTCAGCCGTTGTTAGGACAGGACTATGGCTACACCTTC
TRBJ2-5 | - | TRBD2 | TRBV11-2 | CASSLTPGGETQYF | TGTGCCAGCAGCTTAACGCCGGGGGGAGAGACCCAGTACTTC
TRBJ2-2 | - | - | TRBV7-3 | CASSSPGGNTGELFF | TGTGCCAGCAGCTCCCCCGGGGGGAACACCGGGGAGCTGTTTTTT
TRBJ1-4 | few | TRBD1 | TRBV2 | CASSWTGESEKLFF | TGTGCCAGCAGTTGGACAGGGGAAAGCGAAAAACTGTTTTTT
TRBJ2-1 | - | - | TRBV19 | CASSYLGGVARRNNEQFF | TGTGCCAGTTCTTACTTAGGCGGGGTAGCACGGCGGAACAATGAGCAGTTCTTC
TRBJ2-7 | - | TRBD2 | TRBV18 | CASSPKLAGENEQYF | TGTGCCAGCTCCCCGAAACTAGCGGGGGAGAACGAGCAGTACTTC
TRBJ2-3 | - | TRBD2 | TRBV10-3 | CAISESGGTDTQYF | TGTGCCATCAGTGAGAGCGGGGGCACAGATACGCAGTATTTT
TRBJ1-1 | - | - | TRBV5-4 | CASSAGTEAFF | TGTGCCAGCAGCGCCGGCACTGAAGCTTTCTTT